This T cell receptor (beta chain) originates from a study of blood T cell repertoires in COVID-19. Whole-study context: Sites in the United States, Italy and Spain provided acute and convalescent COVID-19 samples.

The authors' processing: Reference gene primers were amplified, and this amplification served to estimate nucleated cell counts. The assay was immunoSEQ multiplex PCR, and TCRdb's table has in-frame clones only and misses some. That table supplies the V and J calls and clone size; D and trimming were determined from the DNA. The sample contains roughly 290,000 clones, approximately 86% of which appear only once. This CDR3 has 14 amino acids. Trimming removed 8 bases at V and 0 bases at J, with 10 bases between. The V gene's germline CDR1 is MDHEN and CDR2 SYDVKM. The genes are TRBV28 and TRBJ1-4, with a possible D match to TRBD1 (6 bases). Sequenced sample: peripheral blood. The source is a woman in her thirties who had recovered from COVID-19. The CDR3 DNA is TGTGCCAGCGAAGGGGGTGCAACTAATGAAAAACTGTTTTTT. It translates to CASEGGATNEKLFF.